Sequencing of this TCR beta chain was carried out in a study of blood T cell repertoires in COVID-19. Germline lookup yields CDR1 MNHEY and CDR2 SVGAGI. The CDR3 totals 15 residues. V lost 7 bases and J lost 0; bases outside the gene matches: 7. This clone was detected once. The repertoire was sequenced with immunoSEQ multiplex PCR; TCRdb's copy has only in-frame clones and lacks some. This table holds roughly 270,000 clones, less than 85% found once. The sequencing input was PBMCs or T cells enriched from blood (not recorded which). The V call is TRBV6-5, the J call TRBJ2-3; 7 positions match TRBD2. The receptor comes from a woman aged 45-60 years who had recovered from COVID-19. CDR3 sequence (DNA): TGTGCCAGCATCGTTAGACTAGCAAGCACAGATACGCAGTATTTT. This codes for CASIVRLASTDTQYF.